Below are 2 T cell receptor beta chains sequenced from a single sample in a study of T cells in Graves' hyperthyroidism and ophthalmopathy. RNA transcripts served as the template for amplifying TCR beta CDR3 regions. During a first-round RT-PCR of the TCR CDR3, the HTBI primer set was used. From the multiplex PCR reads, TCRdb called clonotypes with MiXCR, one entry per CDR3 protein. This sample carries 300,000 to 450,000 distinct CDR3 sequences, roughly 20% of them seen once, and the ten largest clones take 35% to 45%. What was sequenced was blood. Receptors were obtained from a man aged 18-30 years with Graves' ophthalmopathy.

This clonotype was detected a few times. V usage is TRBV6-1 and J usage is TRBJ1-1, with unresolved D. CDR1 and CDR2 from the germline V gene are MNHNS and SASEGT. The length of the CDR3 is 16 residues. The ends were cut back, 4 bases at V and 5 bases at J, with 20 bases in the middle. This chain's CDR3 is CASSALPWKGTTEAFF. Written as DNA, the CDR3 is TGTGCCAGCAGTGCCCTCCCTTGGAAGGGTACAACTGAAGCTTTCTTT.

This clonotype was seen ten or more times. This chain links TRBV27 with TRBJ2-1; tentative D call: TRBD1 (5 bases). The CDR3 contains 12 residues. Trimming stripped 6 bases from V and 9 bases from J, with 12 bases between. From germline, CDR1 is MNHEY and CDR2 SMNVEV (reference sequence). CDR3 amino acids: CASSRQLGEQFF. The CDR3 DNA reads TGTGCCAGCAGCCGACAGTTAGGTGAGCAGTTCTTC.